A single sample is the source of the 23 T cell receptor beta chains below, sequenced in a study of shared T cell receptors in the human thymus. Some clones are missing from TCRdb's copy, which holds only in-frame ones; the method was immunoSEQ multiplex PCR. The table records 700,000 or so clones, around 85% of them present only once. These data also featured in a second study, about human thymus T cells.

Sequenced: thymocytes. Every receptor here comes from a girl under three years old with a congenital heart defect.

This chain joins TRBV11-2 and TRBJ1-2, with D possibly being TRBD1 (6 bases). The CDR3 has 17 amino acids. The V gene's germline CDR1 is SGHAT and CDR2 FQNNGV. The V end lost 1 base, the J end lost 2 bases, and 17 bases lay between the germline ends. The CDR3 DNA reads TGTGCCAGCAGCTTAGTGCAAACAGGGAAGAACAACTATGGCTACACCTTC. This gives the protein CASSLVQTGKNNYGYTF.

The V call is TRBV6-5, the J call TRBJ2-2; D perhaps matches TRBD2 (5 bases). The CDR3 has 11 amino acids. The germline V gene encodes CDR1 MNHEY and CDR2 SVGAGI. Trimming pared 9 bases from V and 8 bases from J, leaving 10 bases between. The CDR3 protein is CASKRVGELFF. The CDR3 DNA reads TGTGCCAGTAAGAGGGTTGGGGAGCTGTTTTTT.

This chain uses TRBV7-2 with TRBJ2-7; D is ambiguous. The CDR3 is 12 amino acids. CDR1 SGHTA and CDR2 FQGNSA come from the germline V gene. The germline V and J ends were trimmed by 3 bases and 6 bases, with 9 bases remaining between them. CDR3 nucleotide sequence: TGTGCCAGCAGCTTGGTTCGGTGCGAGCAGTACTTC. Translating gives CASSLVRCEQYF.

To note about this clone: This sample includes further DNA sequences coding for the same CDR3. The chain links TRBV7-8 to TRBJ1-6; 11 bases are shared with TRBD1. Germline V gene data show CDR1 as SGHVS and CDR2 as FQNEAQ. V lost 4 bases and J lost 7; bases outside the gene matches: 9. This CDR3 region has 17 residues. CDR3 protein: CASSSGQGVLRNSPLHF. The CDR3 DNA sequence: TGTGCCAGCAGCTCGGGACAGGGGGTGTTGAGGAATTCACCCCTCCACTTT.

The V and J genes are TRBV7-6 and TRBJ1-5, with a weak D call TRBD1 (6 bases). CDR1 SGHVS and CDR2 FNYEAQ come from the germline V gene. The CDR3 consists of 15 residues. Trimming removed 0 bases from V and 5 bases from J, with 11 bases in between. CDR3 nucleotide sequence: TGTGCCAGCAGCTTAGCTCCAGGGGACCATCAGCCCCAGCATTTT. This sequence encodes CASSLAPGDHQPQHF. The variable domain in full, completed from reference TRBV7-6 and TRBJ1-5, reads GAGVSQSPRYKVTKRGQDVALRCDPISGHVSLYWYRQALGQGPEFLTYFNYEAQQDKSGLPNDRFSAERPEGSISTLTIQRTEQRDSAMYRCASSLAPGDHQPQHFGDGTRLSIL.

J is TRBJ2-1 and V is TRBV7-2, with 8 bases lining up with TRBD2. Germline values: CDR1 SGHTA, CDR2 FQGNSA. The junction had 13 bases not matched to a gene; V was cut back by 4 bases and J by 8 bases. The CDR3 is made up of 16 amino acids. CDR3 DNA sequence: TGTGCCAGCAGCTCCTACCCCCCGGGACTAGAGGATGAGCAGTTCTTC. Its translation: CASSSYPPGLEDEQFF.

This chain uses TRBV27 with TRBJ2-7; possibly TRBD1 for D (6 bases). The CDR3 loop spans 15 amino acids. Germline V gene lookup returns CDR1 MNHEY and CDR2 SMNVEV (reference sequence). The V gene lost 1 base and the J gene lost 4 bases, with 14 bases spanning the gap. The CDR3 DNA follows: TGTGCCAGCAGTTTATGGCCCGGAAGGGGGTACGAGCAGTACTTC. Its protein product is CASSLWPGRGYEQYF.

The J gene is TRBJ2-7, the V gene TRBV6-5; D not certain. The V gene lost 2 bases and the J gene lost 4 bases, with 9 bases spanning the gap. The CDR3 is made up of 13 amino acids. In germline, CDR1 is MNHEY, CDR2 SVGAGI. The CDR3 loop is CASSYLPIYEQYF. DNA of the CDR3: TGTGCCAGCAGTTACCTTCCTATATACGAGCAGTACTTC.

V is TRBV19 and J is TRBJ1-4; 7 bases line up with TRBD1. The CDR3 covers 17 residues. The germline V gene has CDR1 LNHDA and CDR2 SQIVND (reference sequence). Trimming took 4 bases from V and 5 from J; bases not matched to a gene: 13. The CDR3 loop is CASSKNLGDSSNEKLFF. Written as DNA, the CDR3 is TGTGCCAGTAGTAAGAATTTAGGGGACAGCAGCAATGAAAAACTGTTTTTT.

V and J are TRBV19 and TRBJ2-3; D unclear. The V and J ends lost 2 bases and 2 bases respectively, with 20 bases between them. CDR3 length: 18 amino acids. Germline-derived CDR1 and CDR2 are LNHDA and SQIVND (reference sequence). The DNA for the CDR3 is TGTGCCAGTAGTATATCGGCGCGGTGTCAGTGCCACACAGATACGCAGTATTTT. This sequence encodes CASSISARCQCHTDTQYF.

The chain recombines TRBV25-1 with TRBJ1-2; D is undetermined. Germline V gene sequence: CDR1 MGHDK, CDR2 SYGVNS. V lost 4 bases, J lost 4 bases, and 13 bases lay in between. The CDR3 is made up of 14 amino acids. CDR3 sequence: CASSVPGATYGYTF. DNA of the CDR3: TGTGCCAGCAGTGTACCGGGAGCTACCTATGGCTACACCTTC.

This clone was found once. This rearrangement joins TRBV5-1 to TRBJ1-1; TRBD1 matches 7 bases. The junction had 21 bases not matched to a gene; V was cut back by 4 bases and J by 3 bases. CDR3 length equals 19 residues. Germline-derived CDR1 and CDR2 are SGHRS and YFSETQ. The CDR3 DNA reads as TGCGCCAGCAGCCCCAGGGACAGACAGGGAGAGGGCCTTTACACTGAAGCTTTCTTT. Translated: CASSPRDRQGEGLYTEAFF. The full variable domain, its missing parts supplied by reference TRBV5-1 and TRBJ1-1, is KAGVTQTPRYLIKTRGQQVTLSCSPISGHRSVSWYQQTPGQGLQFLFEYFSETQRNKGNFPGRFSGRQFSNSRSEMNVSTLELGDSALYLCASSPRDRQGEGLYTEAFFGQGTRLTVV.

The chain couples TRBV10-1 to TRBJ2-1; TRBD1 is a possible D gene (5 bases). The CDR3 spans 17 residues. Germline V lookup: CDR1 WNHNN, CDR2 SYGVQD (reference sequence). V was clipped by 6 bases and J by 5 bases, with 23 bases between them. Here the CDR3 DNA reads TGCGCCAGCAGAGTCGGGCTGGTGGGGCCCTGGGACAATGAGCAGTTCTTC. Translating it yields CASRVGLVGPWDNEQFF.

This clone was recorded once. The rearrangement uses TRBV15 and TRBJ2-1; 12 bases are shared with TRBD2. Trimming cost V 1 base and J 7 bases; bases outside gene matches: 8. Germline assignment: CDR1 LNHNV and CDR2 YYDKDF (reference sequence). The CDR3 is 17 amino acids. The CDR3 DNA follows: TGTGCCACCAGCAGAGGGGCTAGCGGGGGGGCCAGAAATGAGCAGTTCTTC. It is translated as CATSRGASGGARNEQFF.

The chain links TRBV28 to TRBJ2-7; 9 nucleotides agree with TRBD1. CDR1 and CDR2 (germline): MDHEN, SYDVKM. This CDR3 is built from 15 residues. Trimming took 8 bases from V and 4 from J; bases not matched to a gene: 12. The CDR3 is CASGGRGTGKYEQYF. The CDR3 DNA sequence: TGTGCCAGCGGGGGCCGTGGGACAGGGAAGTACGAGCAGTACTTC.

The chain carries TRBV5-5 and TRBJ1-2; 7 positions match TRBD1. This CDR3 contains 19 residues. The V gene's germline CDR1 is SGHKS and CDR2 YYEKEE (reference sequence). V was clipped by 0 bases and J by 0 bases; unmatched bases: 14. The CDR3 sequence: CASSLALVGRTGSNYGYTF. The CDR3 nucleotides read TGTGCCAGCAGCTTGGCCTTAGTGGGACGGACAGGATCTAACTATGGCTACACCTTC.

The gene calls are TRBV11-2 and TRBJ1-2; 10 nucleotides align to TRBD1. The CDR3 has 16 residues. V was clipped by 0 bases and J by 3 bases; unmatched bases: 4. The germline CDR1 and CDR2 sequences are SGHAT and FQNNGV. CDR3 DNA sequence: TGTGCCAGCAGCTTAGATCGAGGACAGGGGGACTATGGCTACACCTTC. Amino acids: CASSLDRGQGDYGYTF.

J is TRBJ1-2 and V is TRBV6-1; TRBD1 matches at 7 bases. The CDR3 sequence is 16 residues long. Germline lookup yields CDR1 MNHNS and CDR2 SASEGT. With V trimmed by 2 bases and J by 0 bases, 6 bases remained unmatched. CDR3 in DNA: TGTGCCAGCAGTGAATTCTTTCAGGGGGCTAACTATGGCTACACCTTC. It is translated as CASSEFFQGANYGYTF.

This rearrangement joins TRBV9 to TRBJ1-2; D may be TRBD1 (5 bases). The germline V gene encodes CDR1 SGDLS and CDR2 YYNGEE. The CDR3 loop spans 15 amino acids. Trimming took 4 bases from V and 6 from J, leaving 19 bases between them. The CDR3 region is CASSPRGWSINGYTF. For the CDR3, the DNA is TGTGCCAGCAGCCCGCGGGGGTGGTCTATCAATGGCTACACCTTC.

The V and J genes are TRBV25-1 and TRBJ1-4; TRBD1 aligns across 8 bases. CDR1 is MGHDK and CDR2 is SYGVNS in the germline V gene. The CDR3 sequence is 14 residues long. J lost 5 bases, V lost 4 bases, and 3 bases had no gene match. The chain's CDR3 is CASSATGGNEKLFF. CDR3 DNA: TGTGCCAGCAGTGCAACAGGGGGGAATGAAAAACTGTTTTTT.

This clone appeared a few times. This chain uses TRBV28 with TRBJ1-4, with 8 nucleotides matching TRBD1. CDR1 and CDR2 from the germline V gene are MDHEN and SYDVKM. Trimming cost V 5 bases and J 2 bases; bases outside gene matches: 7. The length of the CDR3 is 16 residues. For the CDR3, the DNA is TGTGCCAGCAGTACTTATTCAGGGGGCACTAATGAAAAACTGTTTTTT. Translation: CASSTYSGGTNEKLFF.

This chain joins TRBV6-1 and TRBJ1-1; TRBD1 agrees at 8 bases. V was pared by 5 bases and J by 6 bases, with 5 bases of the junction left unmatched. The germline CDR1 and CDR2 sequences are MNHNS and SASEGT. The CDR3 is made up of 13 amino acids. CDR3 in DNA: TGTGCCAGCAGTCGGACAGGGAGGTCTGAAGCTTTCTTT. Translation: CASSRTGRSEAFF.

The V and J genes are TRBV6-4 and TRBJ1-6, with TRBD1 identical over 7 bases. The CDR3 runs 13 residues. With V trimmed by 6 bases and J by 10 bases, 6 bases remained unmatched. Germline loops: CDR1 MRHNA, CDR2 SNTAGT. CDR3 amino acids: CASRDTGDSPLHF. CDR3 bases: TGTGCCAGCAGAGATACAGGGGACTCACCCCTCCACTTT.